This T cell receptor beta chain is drawn from a study of cytomegalovirus exposure and HLA in healthy donors. Donors counted as nominally healthy when sampled, yet unrecorded immune exposures were likely. Between the trimmed V and J ends, which lost 5 bases and 4 bases, there was a span of 8 bases. The germline V gene has CDR1 SQVTM and CDR2 ANQGSEA. There are 11 residues in the CDR3. Researchers ran the PCR with 60 Vbeta and 13 Jbeta primers. Only in-frame clones appear in the TCRdb table, and some are missing; sequencing was by immunoSEQ multiplex PCR. Among about 120,000 clones, 81% were seen once, and the ten largest hold around 1.9%. With respect to this clone: Other DNA variants within this sample encode the same CDR3.

Specimen: PBMCs. This sequence joins TRBV29-1 and TRBJ1-1; D uncertain. The receptor's source is a man aged 35-49 years in good health and CMV-seronegative. CDR3 region: CSVRGGTEAFF. The CDR3 coding sequence is TGCAGCGTTAGAGGAGGCACTGAAGCTTTCTTT.